This TCR beta chain was sequenced for a study of blood T cell repertoires in COVID-19. Study-level information: Samples representing acute and convalescent COVID-19 were sourced from the United States, Italy and Spain. The cDNA or gDNA used as material had been derived from T cells, B-cell-depleted T cells, or PBMCs.

V lost 0 bases and J lost 0, with 6 bases in between. Germline V CDR1 and CDR2: SGHRS, YFSETQ. CDR3 length equals 15 residues. Authors' analysis steps: The authors estimated nucleated cell counts from reference gene primer amplification. Sequenced by immunoSEQ multiplex PCR; TCRdb stores in-frame clones only, minus some. The V and J calls and clone size are taken from that table; D and trimming were inferred from the DNA. Of 110,000 to 150,000 clones listed, approximately 80% were seen once; the top ten hold 5% to 7.5%. This chain joins TRBV5-1 and TRBJ1-4, with no clear D. The receptor was isolated from a human donor in a cohort sampled during active COVID-19. Sequenced: peripheral blood. Here the CDR3 reads CASSLARATNEKLFF. The CDR3 nucleotides read TGCGCCAGCAGCTTGGCGAGGGCAACTAATGAAAAACTGTTTTTT.